The 4 T cell receptor beta chains below all came from one sample that was sequenced in a study of blood T cell repertoires in COVID-19 (dated by TCRdb to 2018 to 2020). The library was generated by the immunoSEQ multiplex PCR assay. TCRdb limited this immuneACCESS table to in-frame rearrangements with V and J called. A share of clones is missing; checked studies link under half to unresolved V genes, and the rest is unexplained. This sample holds roughly 230,000 clones; roughly 86% were observed only once. The ten largest clones represent 4% of the sample. Specimen: peripheral blood. The receptors come from a man aged 50 or older with acute or convalescent COVID-19.

The chain combines TRBV7-3 with TRBJ2-2; D is perhaps TRBD1 (6 bases). The CDR3 loop spans 15 amino acids. The ends were cut back, 9 bases at V and 1 base at J, with 15 bases in the middle. Germline-derived CDR1 and CDR2 are SGHTA and FQGTGA. This CDR3 reads CASESTGMNTGELFF. The CDR3, as DNA: TGTGCCAGTGAATCGACAGGAATGAACACCGGGGAGCTGTTTTTT.

This clone was detected only a few times. The chain has TRBV30 and TRBJ2-5; the match to TRBD2 covers 11 bases. The junction had 5 bases not matched to a gene; V was cut back by 4 bases and J by 1 base. Germline values: CDR1 GTSNPN, CDR2 SVGIG (reference sequence). The CDR3 runs 15 residues. DNA for the CDR3: TGTGCCTGGACTCTAGCGGGGGGTTCCCAAGAGACCCAGTACTTC. Amino acid sequence: CAWTLAGGSQETQYF.

The V and J genes are TRBV3-1 (or the pseudogene TRBV3-2) and TRBJ1-5; TRBD1 matches 8 bases. Germline-derived CDR1 and CDR2 are LGHDT and YNNKEL (reference sequence). Trimming removed 5 bases from V and 5 bases from J; junction bases left unmatched: 2. The CDR3 contains 13 residues. The chain's CDR3 is CASSSTGDQPQHF. The CDR3 nucleotides are TGTGCCAGCAGCTCGACAGGGGATCAGCCCCAGCATTTT.

The sample holds one count of this clone. The chain uses TRBV5-1 and TRBJ1-2, with TRBD1 matching over 9 bases. The CDR3 runs 17 residues. The trim removed 4 bases at V and 2 bases at J, leaving 12 bases unmatched. CDR1 and CDR2 (germline): SGHRS, YFSETQ. The CDR3 sequence: CASSTETGQGSNYGYTF. The DNA of the CDR3 is TGCGCCAGCAGCACAGAGACGGGACAGGGCTCGAACTATGGCTACACCTTC. The full variable domain, with the rest looked up from reference TRBV5-1 and TRBJ1-2, is KAGVTQTPRYLIKTRGQQVTLSCSPISGHRSVSWYQQTPGQGLQFLFEYFSETQRNKGNFPGRFSGRQFSNSRSEMNVSTLELGDSALYLCASSTETGQGSNYGYTFGSGTRLTVV.